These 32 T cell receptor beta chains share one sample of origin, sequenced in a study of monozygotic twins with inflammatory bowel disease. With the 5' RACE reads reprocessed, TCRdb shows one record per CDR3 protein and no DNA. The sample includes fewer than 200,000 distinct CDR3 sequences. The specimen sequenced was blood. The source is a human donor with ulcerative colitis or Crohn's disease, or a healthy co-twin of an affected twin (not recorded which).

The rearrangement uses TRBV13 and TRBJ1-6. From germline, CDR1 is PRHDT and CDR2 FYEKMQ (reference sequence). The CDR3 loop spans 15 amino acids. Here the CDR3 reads CASSLDSYKDSPLHF.

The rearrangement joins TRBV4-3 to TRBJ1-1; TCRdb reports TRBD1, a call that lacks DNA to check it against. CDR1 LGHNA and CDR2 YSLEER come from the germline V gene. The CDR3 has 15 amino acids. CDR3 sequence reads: CASSQPKTGATEAFF.

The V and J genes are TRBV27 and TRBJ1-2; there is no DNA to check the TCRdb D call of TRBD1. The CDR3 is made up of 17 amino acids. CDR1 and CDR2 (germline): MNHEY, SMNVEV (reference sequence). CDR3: CASSLNPTFQGGYGYTF.

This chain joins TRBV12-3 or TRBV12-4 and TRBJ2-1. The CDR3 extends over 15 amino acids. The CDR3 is CASRMRRSSYNEQFF.

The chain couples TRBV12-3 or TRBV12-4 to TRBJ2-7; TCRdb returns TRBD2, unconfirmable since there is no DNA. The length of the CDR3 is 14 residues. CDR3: CASSLWTEAYEQYF.

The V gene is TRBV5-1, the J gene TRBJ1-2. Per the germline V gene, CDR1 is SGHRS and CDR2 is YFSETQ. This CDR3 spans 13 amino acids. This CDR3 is CASSPPAEGFCTF. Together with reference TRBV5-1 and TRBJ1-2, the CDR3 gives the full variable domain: KAGVTQTPRYLIKTRGQQVTLSCSPISGHRSVSWYQQTPGQGLQFLFEYFSETQRNKGNFPGRFSGRQFSNSRSEMNVSTLELGDSALYLCASSPPAEGFCTFGSGTRLTVV.

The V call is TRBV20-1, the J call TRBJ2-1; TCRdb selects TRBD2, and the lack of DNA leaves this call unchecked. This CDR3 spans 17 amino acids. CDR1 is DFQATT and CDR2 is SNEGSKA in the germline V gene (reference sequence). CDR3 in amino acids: CSARDLSSGSKAYEQFF.

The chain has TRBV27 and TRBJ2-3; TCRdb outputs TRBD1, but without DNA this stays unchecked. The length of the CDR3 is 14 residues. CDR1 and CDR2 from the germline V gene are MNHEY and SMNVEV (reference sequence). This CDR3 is CASSPGIPRDTQYF.

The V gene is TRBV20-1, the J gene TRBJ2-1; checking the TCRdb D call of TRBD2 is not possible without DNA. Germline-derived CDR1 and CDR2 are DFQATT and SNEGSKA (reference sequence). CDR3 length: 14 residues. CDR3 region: CSAITSMGYNEQFF.

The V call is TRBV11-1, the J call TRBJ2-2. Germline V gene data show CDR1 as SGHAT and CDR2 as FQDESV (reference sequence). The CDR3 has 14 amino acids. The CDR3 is CASRAGANAGELFF.

CDR3 region: CASSPRGGGYEQFF. This chain uses TRBV7-3 with TRBJ2-1; TCRdb's D call of TRBD1 is untestable without DNA. The CDR3 contains 14 residues. Germline-derived CDR1 and CDR2 are SGHTA and FQGTGA. Full variable domain (missing parts from reference TRBV7-3 and TRBJ2-1): GAGVSQTPSNKVTEKGKYVELRCDPISGHTALYWYRQSLGQGPEFLIYFQGTGAADDSGLPNDRFFAVRPEGSVSTLKIQRTERGDSAVYLCASSPRGGGYEQFFGPGTRLTVL.

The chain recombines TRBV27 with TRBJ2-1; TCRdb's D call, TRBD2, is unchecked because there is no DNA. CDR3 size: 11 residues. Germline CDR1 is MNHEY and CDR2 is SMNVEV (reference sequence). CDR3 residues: CASSSTSVQFF.

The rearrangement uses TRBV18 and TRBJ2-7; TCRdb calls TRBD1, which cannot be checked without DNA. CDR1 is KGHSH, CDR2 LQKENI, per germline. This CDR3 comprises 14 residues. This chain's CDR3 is CASSPKDSSHEQYF.

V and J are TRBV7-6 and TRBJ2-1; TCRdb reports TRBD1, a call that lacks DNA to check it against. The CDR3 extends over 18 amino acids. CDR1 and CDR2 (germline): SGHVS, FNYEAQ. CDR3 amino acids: CASSLGLLGQTSYNEQFF.

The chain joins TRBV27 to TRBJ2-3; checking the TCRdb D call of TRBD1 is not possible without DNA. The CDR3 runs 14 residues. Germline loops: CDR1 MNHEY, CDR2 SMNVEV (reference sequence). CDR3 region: CASSRGASTDTQYF.

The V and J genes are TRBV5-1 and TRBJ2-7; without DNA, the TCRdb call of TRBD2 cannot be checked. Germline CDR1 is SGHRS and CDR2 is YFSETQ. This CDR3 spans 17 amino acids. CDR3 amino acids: CASSLGFRGSSSYEQYF.

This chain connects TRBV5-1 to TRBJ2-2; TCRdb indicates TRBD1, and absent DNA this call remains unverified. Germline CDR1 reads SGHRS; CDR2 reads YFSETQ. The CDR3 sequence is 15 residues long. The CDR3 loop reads CASSYATGGTGELFF.

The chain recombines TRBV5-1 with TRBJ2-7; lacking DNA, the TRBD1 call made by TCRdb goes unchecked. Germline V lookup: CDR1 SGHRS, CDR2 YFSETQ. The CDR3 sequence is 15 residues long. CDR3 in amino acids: CASSSPQAALYEQYF. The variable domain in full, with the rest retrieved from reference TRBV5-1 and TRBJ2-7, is KAGVTQTPRYLIKTRGQQVTLSCSPISGHRSVSWYQQTPGQGLQFLFEYFSETQRNKGNFPGRFSGRQFSNSRSEMNVSTLELGDSALYLCASSSPQAALYEQYFGPGTRLTVT.

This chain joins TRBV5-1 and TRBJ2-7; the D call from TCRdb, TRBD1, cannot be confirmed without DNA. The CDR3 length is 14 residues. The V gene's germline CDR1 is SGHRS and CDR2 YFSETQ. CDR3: CASSWKGAEYEQYF.

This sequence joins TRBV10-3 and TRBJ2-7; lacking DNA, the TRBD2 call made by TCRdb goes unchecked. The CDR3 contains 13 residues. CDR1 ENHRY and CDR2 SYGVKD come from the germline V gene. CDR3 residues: CAIRGVAAYEQYF.

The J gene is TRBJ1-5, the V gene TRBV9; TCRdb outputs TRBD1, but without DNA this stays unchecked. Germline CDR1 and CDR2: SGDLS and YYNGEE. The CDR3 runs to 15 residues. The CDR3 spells CASSVRGQGNQPQHF.

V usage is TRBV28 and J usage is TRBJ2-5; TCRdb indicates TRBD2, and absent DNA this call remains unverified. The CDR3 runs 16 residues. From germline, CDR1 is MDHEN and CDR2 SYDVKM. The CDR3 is CASSPSNGRGRETQYF.

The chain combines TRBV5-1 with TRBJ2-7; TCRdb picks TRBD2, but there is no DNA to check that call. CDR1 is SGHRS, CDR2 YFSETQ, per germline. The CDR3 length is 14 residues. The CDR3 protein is CASSRGTWAYEQYF.

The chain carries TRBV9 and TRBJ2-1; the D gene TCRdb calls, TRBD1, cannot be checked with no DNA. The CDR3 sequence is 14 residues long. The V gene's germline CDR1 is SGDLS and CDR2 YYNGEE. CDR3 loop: CASSARLAYNEQFF.

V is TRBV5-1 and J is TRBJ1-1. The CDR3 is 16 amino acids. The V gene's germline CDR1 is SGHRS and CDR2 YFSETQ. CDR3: CASSFLIGQMNTEAFF.

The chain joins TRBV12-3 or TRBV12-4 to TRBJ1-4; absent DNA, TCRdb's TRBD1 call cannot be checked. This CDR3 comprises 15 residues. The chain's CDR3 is CASSGRGPTNEKLFF.

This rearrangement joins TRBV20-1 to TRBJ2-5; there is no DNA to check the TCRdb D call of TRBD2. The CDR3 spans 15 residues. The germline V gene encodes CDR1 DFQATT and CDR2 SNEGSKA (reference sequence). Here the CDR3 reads CSAQTWEDQQETQYF.

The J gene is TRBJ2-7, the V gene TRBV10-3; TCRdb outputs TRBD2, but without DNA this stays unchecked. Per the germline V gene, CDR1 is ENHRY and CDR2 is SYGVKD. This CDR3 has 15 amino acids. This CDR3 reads CAITTDYFSSNEQYF.

The CDR3 protein is CASSTRQGAVYEQYF. The rearrangement uses TRBV21-1 and TRBJ2-7; the TCRdb D gene call, TRBD1, has no DNA to confirm it. TRBV21-1 is a recognized pseudogene. This CDR3 region has 15 residues.

CDR3 in amino acids: CASIRTSGANTGELFF. V and J are TRBV6-1 and TRBJ2-2; TCRdb lists TRBD2, though no DNA is available to test this call. This CDR3 is 16 amino acids long. Germline V gene lookup returns CDR1 MNHNS and CDR2 SASEGT.

This CDR3 is CASSWTLGNQPQHF. V is TRBV28 and J is TRBJ1-5. The germline V gene encodes CDR1 MDHEN and CDR2 SYDVKM. There are 14 residues in the CDR3.

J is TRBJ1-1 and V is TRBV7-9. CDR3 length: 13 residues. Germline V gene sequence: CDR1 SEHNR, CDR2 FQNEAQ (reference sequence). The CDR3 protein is CASSLISSSEAFF.